The clone carrying this T cell receptor beta chain was detected only once. These data come from a study of cytomegalovirus exposure and HLA in healthy donors. Germline CDR1 reads SGHKS; CDR2 reads YYEKEE (reference sequence). Trimming removed 3 bases at V and 1 base at J, with 4 bases between. The CDR3 runs to 12 residues. Amplification used 60 Vbeta primers and 13 Jbeta primers. Measured with immunoSEQ multiplex PCR; TCRdb has only the in-frame clones, and not every one. The sample holds under 200,000 clones, around 77% seen once. The sample comprised PBMCs. The source of this sequence is a female donor in good health and CMV-seronegative. This chain connects TRBV5-5 to TRBJ1-1, with D unresolved. The CDR3 nucleotides are TGTGCCAGCAGCTACGGGAACACTGAAGCTTTCTTT. Its translation is CASSYGNTEAFF.